A selection of T cell receptor beta chains follows, all from one sample in a study of T cells after yellow fever vaccination. MiXCR, applied by TCRdb to the 5' RACE reads, yields one record per CDR3 protein. The table includes 300,000 to 400,000 distinct CDR3 sequences, less than 9.5% detected once. The material was PBMCs, obtained roughly seven weeks after the first yellow fever vaccination. These receptors were collected from a man in his late teens or twenties who received the YFV17D yellow fever vaccine. CDR3s include the opening cysteine and the closing phenylalanine or tryptophan. D genes are given only for firm matches. Clone size is not always given. Where it is, it says once, few, many or a class for expanded clones.

TRBV7-2	TRBD2	few	TRBJ2-5	CASSYPGQAGGDF	TGTGCCAGCAGCTACCCCGGGCAGGCTGGGGGGGACTTC
TRBV5-1	TRBD2	many	TRBJ2-1	CASSSTSGGAEQFF	TGCGCCAGCAGCTCTACTAGCGGGGGGGCAGAGCAGTTCTTC
TRBV7-9	NA	few	TRBJ1-1	CASSFDMNTEAFF	TGTGCCAGCAGCTTTGATATGAACACTGAAGCTTTCTTT
TRBV6-2/TRBV6-3	NA	NA	TRBJ1-1	CASSYGKDVQEYMNTEAFF	TGTGCCAGCAGTTACGGGAAGGACGTCCAGGAATACATGAACACTGAAGCTTTCTTT
TRBV14	NA	NA	TRBJ1-4	CASSQEEKLFF	TGTGCCAGCAGCCAAGAGGAGAAACTGTTTTTT
TRBV10-1	TRBD1	many	TRBJ2-2	CASSEGGLNTGELFF	TGCGCCAGCAGTGAAGGGGGCCTTAACACCGGGGAGCTGTTTTTT
TRBV4-1	TRBD1	NA	TRBJ1-1	CASSQGPLRQGNTEAFF	TGCGCCAGCAGCCAAGGACCGCTCCGACAGGGGAACACTGAAGCTTTCTTT
TRBV11-1	TRBD2	NA	TRBJ2-5	CASSRTGLAGETQYF	TGTGCCAGCAGCCGGACGGGACTAGCGGGAGAGACCCAGTACTTC
TRBV3-1	TRBD2	few	TRBJ2-1	CASSQTSGSYNEQFF	TGTGCCAGCAGCCAAACTAGCGGGTCCTACAATGAGCAGTTCTTC
TRBV7-9	NA	once	TRBJ1-1	CASSFVGAAEAFF	TGTGCCAGCAGCTTTGTCGGGGCCGCTGAAGCTTTCTTT
TRBV5-5	NA	many	TRBJ1-4	CASSPSATNEKLFF	TGTGCCAGCAGCCCAAGTGCAACTAATGAAAAACTGTTTTTT
TRBV20-1	NA	NA	TRBJ2-5	CSARRAGDQETQYF	TGCAGTGCGAGAAGAGCCGGGGACCAAGAGACCCAGTACTTC
TRBV7-9	NA	few	TRBJ1-1	CASSFEAFTEAFF	TGTGCCAGCAGCTTCGAGGCGTTTACCGAAGCTTTCTTT
TRBV7-2	NA	NA	TRBJ1-6	CASSLTQGGGSPLHF	TGTGCCAGCAGCTTAACACAGGGAGGTGGTTCACCCCTCCACTTT
TRBV7-3	NA	many	TRBJ2-2	CASRSGRTTGELFF	TGTGCCAGCAGGTCCGGGCGAACCACCGGGGAGCTGTTTTTT
TRBV6-1	TRBD1	few	TRBJ2-1	CASTESPDRGEQFF	TGTGCCAGCACCGAAAGTCCGGACAGGGGTGAGCAGTTCTTC
TRBV7-2	NA	many	TRBJ2-5	CASSSVRLGGGQETQYF	TGTGCCAGCAGCTCAGTCCGTCTCGGGGGAGGCCAAGAGACCCAGTACTTC
TRBV20-1	NA	few	TRBJ2-1	CSVPRDWSSYNEQFF	TGCAGTGTCCCTCGGGACTGGAGCTCCTACAATGAGCAGTTCTTC
TRBV5-4	NA	NA	TRBJ2-5	CASSIHDFQETQYF	TGTGCCAGCAGCATCCACGACTTCCAAGAGACCCAGTACTTC
TRBV20-1	TRBD1	many	TRBJ1-5	CSAEQGGNQPQHF	TGCAGTGCTGAGCAGGGGGGCAATCAGCCCCAGCATTTT
TRBV5-5	TRBD1	NA	TRBJ2-3	CASSPWDRYTDTQYF	TGTGCCAGCAGCCCCTGGGACAGATACACAGATACGCAGTATTTT
TRBV19	NA	NA	TRBJ2-1	CASRQGSGEQFF	TGTGCCAGTAGGCAGGGTAGTGGAGAGCAGTTCTTC
TRBV2	NA	NA	TRBJ1-4	CASSVEGEKLFF	TGTGCCAGCAGTGTGGAGGGTGAAAAACTGTTTTTT